The T cell receptor (beta chain) described here comes from a study of T cells in localized non-small cell lung cancer. The CDR3 sequence is 12 residues long. Germline CDR1 is MNHEY and CDR2 is SMNVEV (reference sequence). The ends were cut back, 4 bases at V and 1 base at J, with 5 bases in the middle. Repertoires were generated with immunoSEQ multiplex PCR, while TCRdb's copy carries only in-frame clones and drops some. Of under 40,000 clones listed, 88% are singletons. The sequences come from peripheral blood, collected before any cancer treatment. The V and J genes are TRBV27 and TRBJ2-7; no firm D call. The sequence was collected from a woman aged 35-75 years with stage I lung adenocarcinoma. This CDR3 is CASSSRSYEQYF. The CDR3 DNA follows: TGTGCCAGCAGTTCGCGGTCCTACGAGCAGTACTTC.